This T cell receptor beta chain was retrieved from a study of regulatory T cells in long-lasting Graves disease. The wider study: The antithyroid drugs taken by newly diagnosed Graves' patients had been used for under 3 months. Study-level findings and limits: Persistent disease preferred TRBV28, TRBJ1-2 and TRBJ2-5; new disease, TRBV20-1 and TRBJ2-1. Accuracy might have suffered from few samples.

The TCR beta library used iRepertoire HTBI primers with Arm-PCR amplification of CDR3. TCRdb called the multiplex PCR reads again in MiXCR, with one record for every CDR3 protein. The repertoire includes around 420,000 distinct CDR3 sequences, 15% of them detected once, and 20% to 25% sits in the top ten. The sample's time point: newly diagnosed GD, antithyroid drugs for less than 3 months. Extracted PBMC RNA gave rise to the TCR library. Germline CDR1 is SGHAT and CDR2 is FQDESV (reference sequence). The length of the CDR3 is 14 residues. Trimming left V 5 bases short and J 5 bases short, with 15 bases between. Ten or more counts support this clonotype. The antigen remains unidentified.

The sequencing here drew on peripheral blood mononuclear cells (PBMCs), taken at new diagnosis, from a patient treated with antithyroid drugs. This clonotype was sampled from a female donor with Graves disease. The chain is built from TRBV11-1 and TRBJ1-2; D might be TRBD1 (6 bases). DNA for the CDR3: TGTGCCAGCAGCACTTGGACAGACGATTATGGCTACACCTTC. It is translated as CASSTWTDDYGYTF.